This is a list of T cell receptor beta chains from one sample in a study of blood T cells in healthy people across ages. TCRdb reanalysed the 5' RACE reads using MiXCR and keeps one entry per CDR3 protein. The data contain about 1.4 million distinct CDR3 sequences, around 59% of them seen just once; the ten biggest clones take up under 8.5%. Source material: blood. The origin of the receptors is a man in his late teens or twenties in good health. CDR3s include the opening cysteine and the closing phenylalanine or tryptophan. D genes are given only for firm matches. Only some rows state a clone size, as once, few, many or a class for expanded clones.

15,once,TRBV6-5,TRBJ1-4,-,CASSYRGITNEKLFF,TGTGCCAGCAGTTACAGGGGCATCACTAATGAAAAACTGTTTTTT
13,-,TRBV6-2/TRBV6-3,TRBJ2-5,-,CASSPTLQRTQYF,TGTGCCAGCAGCCCTACTCTTCAGCGGACCCAGTACTTC
13,few,TRBV29-1,TRBJ2-7,TRBD2,CSVPAGGSYEQYF,TGCAGCGTTCCAGCGGGAGGCTCCTACGAGCAGTACTTC
13,-,TRBV13,TRBJ2-7,TRBD2,CASSEGTSGEQYF,TGTGCCAGCAGCGAAGGGACTAGCGGCGAGCAGTACTTC
17,-,TRBV7-2,TRBJ2-5,TRBD2,CASSLGVSGGALETQYF,TGTGCCAGCAGCTTAGGGGTTAGCGGGGGGGCGCTAGAGACCCAGTACTTC
13,-,TRBV20-1,TRBJ2-5,-,CSARKGGGETQYF,TGCAGTGCTAGAAAGGGGGGCGGGGAGACCCAGTACTTC
18,-,TRBV5-6,TRBJ2-5,-,CASSHRPVIANRHNEQYF,TGTGCCAGCAGCCACCGCCCAGTGATAGCAAACCGCCACAATGAGCAGTACTTC
13,few,TRBV10-3,TRBJ2-5,-,CASSYWSADGQYF,TGTGCCAGCAGTTACTGGTCGGCAGACGGGCAGTACTTC
18,-,TRBV15,TRBJ2-7,TRBD1,CATTRGTGANQGLYEQYF,TGTGCCACAACCCGGGGGACAGGGGCAAATCAGGGCCTCTACGAGCAGTACTTC
16,few,TRBV6-2/TRBV6-3,TRBJ2-1,TRBD1,CASSYLGTVLYNEQFF,TGTGCCAGCAGTTACCTTGGGACAGTTCTTTACAATGAGCAGTTCTTC
14,-,TRBV6-5,TRBJ1-1,-,CASSPGAAHDEAFF,TGTGCCAGCAGCCCAGGGGCCGCGCACGATGAAGCTTTCTTT
14,-,TRBV19,TRBJ2-3,TRBD2,CASSITGAGDTQYF,TGTGCCAGTAGTATAACGGGAGCGGGGGATACGCAGTATTTT
14,-,TRBV12-3/TRBV12-4,TRBJ2-1,TRBD2,CASRRAGGYNEQFF,TGTGCCAGCAGACGAGCGGGAGGGTACAATGAGCAGTTCTTC
14,-,TRBV20-1,TRBJ2-3,-,CSARELTSTDTQYF,TGCAGTGCTAGAGAGCTTACTAGCACAGATACGCAGTATTTT
15,-,TRBV4-3,TRBJ2-7,-,CASSPGQLSSYEQYF,TGCGCCAGCAGCCCAGGACAGCTCTCCTCCTACGAGCAGTACTTC
13,-,TRBV29-1,TRBJ2-5,TRBD2,CSARSGGANEQYF,TGCAGCGCGCGGAGCGGGGGGGCCAATGAGCAGTACTTC
15,-,TRBV6-1,TRBJ2-5,-,CASSGRDLWEETQYF,TGTGCCAGCAGCGGGCGGGACCTCTGGGAGGAGACCCAGTACTTC
19,-,TRBV6-1,TRBJ2-4,TRBD1,CASSRAGGRGIPTKNIQYF,TGTGCCAGCAGCCGCGCAGGGGGCCGCGGGATCCCGACCAAAAACATTCAGTACTTC
14,-,TRBV6-6,TRBJ1-5,TRBD1,CASSLRQGSQPQHF,TGTGCCAGCAGCTTGAGACAGGGATCTCAGCCCCAGCATTTT
15,-,TRBV10-3,TRBJ2-3,TRBD1,CAITGTGDPTDTQYF,TGTGCCATCACCGGGACAGGGGACCCCACAGATACGCAGTATTTT
14,-,TRBV7-9,TRBJ2-4,-,CASSGPAAKNIQYF,TGTGCCAGCAGCGGCCCCGCCGCCAAAAACATTCAGTACTTC
16,-,TRBV4-3,TRBJ2-1,TRBD2,CASSQDRLAGTNEQFF,TGCGCCAGCAGCCAAGATCGGCTAGCGGGGACCAATGAGCAGTTCTTC
14,once,TRBV12-3/TRBV12-4,TRBJ1-2,-,CAGSLARQPYGYTF,TGTGCCGGCAGTTTAGCGCGACAGCCCTATGGCTACACCTTC
15,-,TRBV29-1,TRBJ2-1,TRBD2,CSVDGSGREYNEQFF,TGCAGCGTTGATGGTAGCGGGAGGGAATACAATGAGCAGTTCTTC
18,-,TRBV2,TRBJ2-5,TRBD2,CASKEGLAGGTKAGEQYF,TGTGCCAGCAAGGAGGGACTAGCGGGGGGAACGAAAGCGGGTGAGCAGTACTTC
14,few,TRBV7-9,TRBJ2-3,-,CASSLGGQTDTQYF,TGTGCCAGCAGCTTAGGAGGGCAGACAGATACGCAGTATTTT
12,few,TRBV12-5,TRBJ1-1,-,CASGLGQTEAFF,TGTGCTAGTGGTTTGGGTCAGACAGAAGCTTTCTTT
11,few,TRBV29-1,TRBJ2-5,-,CSVGGVETQYF,TGCAGCGTTGGGGGGGTGGAGACCCAGTACTTC
17,-,TRBV20-1,TRBJ1-3,-,CSARDASIGGVDGTIYF,TGCAGTGCTAGAGATGCCTCTATCGGGGGCGTCGACGGCACCATATATTTT
13,-,TRBV6-6,TRBJ2-5,-,CASRGDPQETQYF,TGTGCCAGCAGGGGGGACCCCCAAGAGACCCAGTACTTC
15,-,TRBV7-7,TRBJ2-4,-,CASSLKMGGAGEQYF,TGTGCCAGCAGCCTCAAAATGGGGGGGGCCGGAGAGCAGTACTTC